A single sample gave rise to the 30 T cell receptor beta chains below, sequenced in a study of T cells expressing NK-cell markers. TCRdb reprocessed the 5' RACE reads, with one entry per CDR3 protein and no DNA. This sample's clone table lists 500,000 to 600,000 distinct CDR3 sequences. The sequencing sample was made of blood T cells: a sorted CD56 or NKG2C T cell subset, CD4+ or CD8+ T cells, or bulk PBMC T cells (not recorded which). The source is a man aged 18-30 years in good health.

The chain's CDR3 is CASSGGVSLNNEQFF. This rearrangement joins TRBV6-1 to TRBJ2-1. The CDR3 sequence is 15 residues long. From germline, CDR1 is MNHNS and CDR2 SASEGT.

The J gene is TRBJ2-4, the V gene TRBV5-1; the D call from TCRdb, TRBD2, cannot be confirmed without DNA. Germline CDR1 SGHRS, CDR2 YFSETQ. The length of the CDR3 is 16 residues. CDR3 sequence: CASSLEWREAKNIQYF.

This CDR3 reads CSASRTGLDEQYF. V gene TRBV20-1 combines with J gene TRBJ2-7; TCRdb reports TRBD1, a call that lacks DNA to check it against. This CDR3 has 13 residues. Per germline, CDR1 DFQATT and CDR2 SNEGSKA (reference sequence).

The V call is TRBV12-3 or TRBV12-4, the J call TRBJ1-2; TCRdb proposes TRBD1, but this gene call is untestable without DNA. The CDR3 has 16 amino acids. The CDR3 protein is CASSPEQRAPFYGYTF.

The chain is built from TRBV7-2 and TRBJ2-1; TCRdb's D gene call, TRBD2, goes unchecked for lack of DNA. CDR3 length: 16 amino acids. Per germline, CDR1 SGHTA and CDR2 FQGNSA. Here the CDR3 reads CASSQRVAIRGNEQFF.

The chain combines TRBV3-1 with TRBJ2-3; without DNA, the TCRdb call of TRBD2 cannot be checked. Germline values: CDR1 LGHDT, CDR2 YNNKEL (reference sequence). The CDR3 consists of 18 residues. CDR3 amino acids: CASSQKSTVAGGTDTQYF.

The CDR3 is CATSSGLAGTGELFF. V is TRBV15 and J is TRBJ2-2; TCRdb designates TRBD2, a call that cannot be tested without DNA. The CDR3 has 15 residues. Germline assignment: CDR1 LNHNV and CDR2 YYDKDF (reference sequence).

The J gene is TRBJ2-1, the V gene TRBV29-1; no DNA is available, so the TRBD1 call from TCRdb remains unchecked. The CDR3 has 13 amino acids. CDR1 SQVTM and CDR2 ANQGSEA come from the germline V gene. This CDR3 is CSVGHGKNNEQFF.

V usage is TRBV7-6 and J usage is TRBJ1-6; there is no DNA to check the TCRdb D call of TRBD1. There are 12 residues in the CDR3. CDR1 SGHVS and CDR2 FNYEAQ come from the germline V gene. The CDR3 spells CASSGQGAALHF. The full variable domain, completed using reference TRBV7-6 and TRBJ1-6, is GAGVSQSPRYKVTKRGQDVALRCDPISGHVSLYWYRQALGQGPEFLTYFNYEAQQDKSGLPNDRFSAERPEGSISTLTIQRTEQRDSAMYRCASSGQGAALHFGNGTRLTVT.

The chain couples TRBV15 to TRBJ2-1; the TRBD2 assignment by TCRdb is unverifiable without DNA. The CDR3 is 13 residues long. CDR1 is LNHNV and CDR2 is YYDKDF in the germline V gene (reference sequence). The CDR3: CATEGLAGNEQFF.

This CDR3 reads CASSLAGRSLSNTGELFF. The V call is TRBV7-3, the J call TRBJ2-2; TCRdb names TRBD1, which stays unverified in the absence of DNA. CDR1 SGHTA and CDR2 FQGTGA come from the germline V gene. There are 18 residues in the CDR3.

The gene calls are TRBV11-2 and TRBJ2-7; the D call of TRBD2 rests on TCRdb alone, since no DNA is present to check it. Germline lookup yields CDR1 SGHAT and CDR2 FQNNGV. This CDR3 is built from 18 residues. The CDR3 reads CASSLMGTRMGRAYEQYF.

The chain is built from TRBV4-3 and TRBJ1-2; TCRdb's D gene call, TRBD1, goes unchecked for lack of DNA. CDR3 length: 16 amino acids. Germline CDR1 is LGHNA and CDR2 is YSLEER. CDR3 residues: CASSGQGGGSNYGYTF.

The chain carries TRBV29-1 and TRBJ2-3; TCRdb's assignment of TRBD2 cannot be checked, as there is no DNA. The CDR3 is 16 amino acids. Per germline, CDR1 SQVTM and CDR2 ANQGSEA. The CDR3 is CSVIRPELGGTDTQYF.

The V call is TRBV12-3 or TRBV12-4, the J call TRBJ1-1; TCRdb returns TRBD1, unconfirmable since there is no DNA. This CDR3 region has 17 residues. This chain's CDR3 is CASSLIIGQGGNTEAFF.

The chain couples TRBV5-6 to TRBJ2-3; TCRdb designates TRBD1, a call that cannot be tested without DNA. Germline V lookup: CDR1 SGHDT, CDR2 YYEEEE. CDR3 length: 16 residues. The CDR3 protein is CASSPTRDRGLDTQYF.

The chain carries TRBV24-1 and TRBJ1-2; TCRdb gives TRBD1 as the D gene, but with no DNA this cannot be confirmed. This CDR3 region has 15 residues. Germline values: CDR1 KGHDR, CDR2 SFDVKD. CDR3 sequence reads: CATSSGGGNYYGYTF.

This sequence joins TRBV29-1 and TRBJ1-2; the D call from TCRdb, TRBD1, cannot be confirmed without DNA. The CDR3 extends over 11 amino acids. The germline V gene has CDR1 SQVTM and CDR2 ANQGSEA. The CDR3 loop reads CSGGQVDGYTF. The full variable domain, with the rest looked up from reference TRBV29-1 and TRBJ1-2, is SAVISQKPSRDICQRGTSLTIQCQVDSQVTMMFWYRQQPGQSLTLIATANQGSEATYESGFVIDKFPISRPNLTFSTLTVSNMSPEDSSIYLCSGGQVDGYTFGSGTRLTVV.

CDR3 loop: CASSYNRRRQVLSHEQYF. This chain links TRBV7-2 with TRBJ2-7; the TCRdb call, TRBD1, lacks DNA for checking. CDR1 SGHTA and CDR2 FQGNSA come from the germline V gene. This CDR3 has 18 amino acids.

The rearrangement joins TRBV6-4 to TRBJ1-2. The CDR3 runs 15 residues. Germline loops: CDR1 MRHNA, CDR2 SNTAGT. The CDR3 loop is CASSDSGRADYGYTF.

The chain recombines TRBV12-3 or TRBV12-4 with TRBJ2-7; TCRdb's D gene call, TRBD1, goes unchecked for lack of DNA. The CDR3 totals 13 residues. The CDR3 protein is CASTRDTSYEQYF.

The V and J genes are TRBV4-2 and TRBJ1-1; TCRdb outputs TRBD1, but without DNA this stays unchecked. Germline V gene data show CDR1 as LGHNA and CDR2 as YNFKEQ. The CDR3 covers 14 residues. The CDR3 sequence is CASSHPTGDTEAFF.

The chain joins TRBV7-7 to TRBJ2-2; TCRdb indicates TRBD1, and absent DNA this call remains unverified. The germline V gene has CDR1 SSHAT and CDR2 FNYEAQ (reference sequence). The CDR3 is 16 amino acids. CDR3 residues: CASSLTLRQGSGELFF.

V is TRBV6-5 and J is TRBJ2-7; TCRdb outputs TRBD1, but without DNA this stays unchecked. This CDR3 is built from 15 residues. From germline, CDR1 is MNHEY and CDR2 SVGAGI. This CDR3 reads CASSYGGAETYEQYF.

The genes are TRBV29-1 and TRBJ2-1; TCRdb's assignment of TRBD1 cannot be checked, as there is no DNA. This CDR3 has 11 residues. Germline CDR1 is SQVTM and CDR2 is ANQGSEA. CDR3 amino acids: CSALPREEQFF.

The chain recombines TRBV3-1 with TRBJ2-4; TCRdb proposes TRBD1, but this gene call is untestable without DNA. CDR1 LGHDT and CDR2 YNNKEL come from the germline V gene (reference sequence). This CDR3 has 13 residues. CDR3 protein: CASSQEPGNIQYF.

The CDR3 spells CASSSGLAGSQETQYF. The V and J genes are TRBV11-2 and TRBJ2-5; no DNA is available, so the TRBD2 call from TCRdb remains unchecked. This CDR3 is built from 16 residues. Per the germline V gene, CDR1 is SGHAT and CDR2 is FQNNGV.

The gene calls are TRBV20-1 and TRBJ2-1; TCRdb's D call, TRBD2, is unchecked because there is no DNA. The CDR3 totals 15 residues. Germline CDR1 DFQATT, CDR2 SNEGSKA (reference sequence). The CDR3 protein is CSARDVVKAGGEQFF.

J is TRBJ2-5 and V is TRBV20-1; TCRdb's D gene call, TRBD1, goes unchecked for lack of DNA. This CDR3 region has 14 residues. CDR1 DFQATT and CDR2 SNEGSKA come from the germline V gene (reference sequence). The CDR3 spells CSARTDRGTETQYF.

This chain connects TRBV30 to TRBJ2-3; TCRdb gives TRBD2 as the D gene, but with no DNA this cannot be confirmed. The CDR3 has 16 amino acids. Germline V gives CDR1 GTSNPN, CDR2 SVGIG (reference sequence). CDR3 residues: CAWSVLAGLSTDTQYF.